This T cell receptor beta chain was sequenced for a study of cytomegalovirus exposure and HLA in healthy donors. Study results and limitations: A prior analysis recorded that most TCR beta V segments were productive about 87% or about 30% of the time. Later work associated over 15,000 TCR beta sequences with HLA alleles at 0.05 false discovery rate.

In germline, CDR1 is LNHDA, CDR2 SQIVND (reference sequence). V lost 11 bases and J lost 3; bases outside the gene matches: 9. The CDR3 spans 14 residues. Primers included in the PCR were 60 Vbeta and 13 Jbeta primers. Clones were sequenced by immunoSEQ multiplex PCR, and TCRdb holds only the in-frame ones, with some missing. The sample yields some 120,000 clones, 81% seen once. Note on this clone: No antigen is known for it.

The TCR originated in a woman aged 25 to 39 in good health and CMV-seronegative. The rearrangement links TRBV19 to TRBJ2-7; 11 bases match TRBD2. The specimen was PBMCs. The CDR3 region has the DNA TGTGCCGGGGGGGGACTAGCGGACCTCTACGAGCAGTACTTC. Translated, it gives CAGGGLADLYEQYF.